Reported below is one T cell receptor beta chain. It has no known antigen specificity. It has no much larger one-base neighbor in the sample; base qualities were not kept. The source of the sample is a study of shared clonotypes between healthy human individuals (dated by TCRdb to about 2020). Regarding the study in general: The cohort included three men and a couple of women between 18 and 49 years of age. Per donor, three plates each were used for CD4 naive and CD4 memory, two for CD8 naive, and one for CD8 memory. To estimate repertoire size and how much clonotype sharing occurs between individuals, the study deeply sequenced the blood TCR repertoires of several healthy adults. Different laboratories and diverse techniques were used to prepare libraries and sequence TCR repertoires, to increase sequencing depth and limit assay-specific biases. Leukapheresis yielded between about 0.85 and 10 billion PBMCs per donor. Overall results and qualifications from the work: Sampling was restricted to blood, and TCR repertoires in tissues likely differ from the TCR repertoires found in blood. Even with the large sequencing depth, rarefaction of the sorted-subset datasets indicated that sequencing was incomplete. Larger estimated clonotype richness was generally found for naive subsets than for memory subsets. Pairwise subsampling led to the expectation that sequencing depth would affect the degree of clonotype sharing among donors. Approximately 5% of naive CD4, 3.5% of naive CD8, approximately 2% of memory CD4, and 0.4% of memory CD8 clonotypes were shared across four donors. Clonotypes shared by all four sorted-subset donors showed higher generation probabilities than non-shared clonotypes. The small number of donors limited the genetic and exposure-history diversity represented.

V is pruned by 3 bases and J by 5 bases, leaving 5 bases of the junction without a gene match. From a lookup of the germline V gene, CDR1 and CDR2 are MDHEN and SYDVKM. Reading from cysteine to phenylalanine, the CDR3 counts 14 amino acids. Here the CDR3 DNA is all that survives: 42 bases in frame from base 1. CD8 naive samples were obtained by positive selection for CCR7 among CD45RO-negative cells, yielding a CD45RA+CCR7+ population from which TemRA cells were excluded. Donors were healthy HIV-negative adults with no recently reported acute infections or vaccinations. All donors were Caucasian adults living in Nashville, Tennessee, USA. Blood was collected by leukapheresis, and PBMCs were isolated by Ficoll-Histopaque density gradient centrifugation and then cryopreserved in liquid nitrogen vapor phase. Analytical flow cytometry was used to check the purity and quantity of each magnetically sorted T cell population. From each sorted fraction, genomic DNA was isolated and quantified by UV absorbance on a Nanodrop 2000c.

Using the deep immunoSEQ assay, TCR CDR3 regions were amplified from genomic DNA by multiplex PCR. For each cell subset, the extracted genomic DNA was distributed evenly across all wells of several immunoSEQ 96-well plates, and each plate served as one replicate. For sorted subsets, each replicate PCR was loaded with around 200 ng genomic DNA, equivalent to approximately 33,000 T cell genomes. Purified libraries were quantified with a Qubit 3.0 fluorometer, sized on a Bioanalyzer 2100, and re-quantified with the KAPA Library Quantification kit. Each immunoSEQ 96-well plate was sequenced on its own single-read 150-cycle Illumina NextSeq 550 flow cell. Under the source paper's analysis protocol: Because only junctional sequences without quality scores were contained in the immunoSEQ output, filtering matching that applied to full-length reads could not be performed. Sequences were annotated with PyIR, a Python wrapper for IgBLAST v1.9, using IMGT germline references to assign V/J genes and CDR3. Reads with weak V/J assignments (E-value above 1e-6), missing CDR3, stop codons, out-of-frame junctions, or ambiguous translated residues were removed. V3J clonotypes were defined by identical inferred V gene, J gene, and CDR3 amino acid sequence. To compute the percentage overlap between repertoires, the number of shared unique clonotypes was divided by the size of the smaller repertoire. Repertoire richness was assessed with RTK rarefaction, the Chao1 estimator, and Recon v2.1 estimates of unobserved clonotypes. Generation probabilities for all TCRbeta clonotypes obtained by the gDNA method from a few donors were computed using OLGA. TCRdb retrieved this table from immuneACCESS and kept in-frame rearrangements only. Not all clones are present; in checked studies, unresolved V genes account for under half, and no reason is known for the remainder. That table furnishes V, J and clone size, whereas the DNA furnished D and trimming. The table for this sample lists hundreds of thousands of clones; roughly 96% of them were counted only once. Jointly, the top ten make up over 0.1% of the sample.

In this chain, TRBV28 is recombined with TRBJ2-5; TRBD2 lines up with 8 middle nucleotides. The clonotype was recovered from a woman aged 25-40 years in good health. The sequenced sample was naive CD8+ T cells sorted from blood. The cell subset or site label of this sample denotes: CD45RA+CCR7+. The nucleotide sequence is given as TGTGCCAGCAGTTTCAGGACTAGCAGGGAGACCCAGTACTTC. The translation is CASSFRTSRETQYF.